This T cell receptor beta chain was retrieved from a study of T cells after yellow fever vaccination. General observations from the study: Bulk-population clonotypes that are abundant could appear as contaminants in FACS-sorted repertoires.

CDR1 is LGHNA, CDR2 YSLEER, per germline. CDR3 length: 15 residues. V dropped 3 bases and J dropped 6; count of bases not matched to a gene: 6. This clonotype has more than one count but fewer than ten. The antigen is not known. TCRdb re-called the 5' RACE reads with MiXCR, one entry per CDR3 protein. Found here are about 210,000 distinct CDR3 sequences, around 6.7% of them singletons; the top ten hold approximately 1%. The V call is TRBV4-3, the J call TRBJ2-3; the match to TRBD1 covers 10 bases. Sequenced here: CD4+ T cells sorted from PBMCs, sampled on the day of the yellow fever booster vaccination. The receptor comes from a young man who received the YFV17D yellow fever vaccine. The CDR3 DNA is TGCGCCAGCAGCCAGAAGACAGGGGGCATGGATACGCAGTATTTT. The encoded protein is CASSQKTGGMDTQYF.